Only a few counts were recorded for the clone carrying this TCR beta chain. TCRdb keeps only in-frame clones here, not all; method: immunoSEQ multiplex PCR. The table shows 110,000 or so clones, with around 77% occurring only once. Per germline, CDR1 MNHEY and CDR2 SVGAGI. V lost 7 bases, J lost 0 bases, and 13 bases lay in between. There are 15 residues in the CDR3. The sample is drawn from a study of blood T cell repertoires in COVID-19. Study summary: In each case, the material was cDNA or gDNA derived from T cells, B-cell-depleted T cells, or PBMCs.

The TCR originated in a human donor in a cohort sampled during active COVID-19. Sequencing input: peripheral blood. The rearrangement links TRBV6-5 to TRBJ1-3, with D unresolved. The CDR3 reads CASKLAVNSGNTIYF. CDR3 bases: TGTGCCAGCAAACTGGCGGTAAACTCTGGAAACACCATATATTTT.